Detailed here is one TCR beta chain. What it recognizes is unknown. In the same sample, other DNA sequences code for this CDR3. Produced via immunoSEQ multiplex PCR; TCRdb's table is partial and in-frame only. In the table there are 90,000 to 120,000 clones, approximately 92% of which are singletons. This record belongs to a study of T cell responses to AZD1222 COVID-19 vaccine. General study points: Females made up more of the donors, who were largely white British, and clonal diversity may have come out too low. At study baseline, merely five or six AZD1222 recipients were seropositive.

This CDR3 spans 15 amino acids. Trimming shortened V by 0 bases and J by 0 bases, and 6 bases separated the two germline ends. CDR1 and CDR2 (germline): LGHDT, YNNKEL (reference sequence). The receptor's source is an adult who received the AZD1222 COVID-19 vaccine. The sample consisted of peripheral blood, taken 28 days after the second AZD1222 dose. This chain uses TRBV3-1 (or the pseudogene TRBV3-2) with TRBJ2-4; unclear D gene. CDR3 sequence (DNA): TGTGCCAGCAGCCAAGACAGTTTAGCCAAAAACATTCAGTACTTC. This gives the protein CASSQDSLAKNIQYF.